The 10 T cell receptor beta chains listed next were all sequenced from one sample in a study of T cells in Graves' hyperthyroidism and ophthalmopathy. Template material for amplifying TCR beta CDR3 regions consisted of RNA transcripts. Researchers ran a first-round RT-PCR on the TCR CDR3 using the HTBI primer set. TCRdb ran MiXCR on the multiplex PCR reads and lists one entry per CDR3 protein. The sample has around 480,000 distinct CDR3 sequences; around 14% are singletons. Source material: blood. These receptors came from a woman under 30 with Graves' hyperthyroidism.

This chain links TRBV12-3 or TRBV12-4 with TRBJ1-2; 7 positions agree with TRBD1. The CDR3 has 15 residues. With V trimmed by 5 bases and J by 4 bases, 10 bases remained unmatched. The CDR3 is CASSIGQVSGYGYTF. In DNA, the CDR3 is TGTGCCAGCAGTATAGGACAGGTTAGCGGCTATGGCTACACCTTC.

In its sample, this clonotype was seen many times. This chain connects TRBV11-2 to TRBJ2-2; D perhaps matches TRBD2 (6 bases). Looked up from germline, CDR1 is SGHAT and CDR2 is FQNNGV. V was trimmed by 3 bases and J by 3 bases, leaving 11 bases between them. This CDR3 region has 15 residues. The CDR3 coding sequence is TGTGCCAGCAGCTTTAGCGGTACCGACACCGGGGAGCTGTTTTTT. This codes for CASSFSGTDTGELFF.

This clonotype was seen more than once but under ten times. The rearrangement uses TRBV6-1 and TRBJ2-5; possibly TRBD1 or TRBD2 for D (5 bases each). The CDR3 runs 15 residues. With 8 bases removed from V and 2 bases from J, the gap between germline ends came to 18 bases. The germline gives CDR1 MNHNS, CDR2 SASEGT. This chain's CDR3 is CASGRGALVQETQYF. The CDR3, as DNA: TGTGCCAGCGGCCGAGGGGCCTTAGTACAAGAGACCCAGTACTTC.

Many counts were recorded for this clonotype. This chain links TRBV2 with TRBJ2-1, with TRBD2 matching 10 bases. V shed 3 bases, J shed 8 bases, and the junction held 7 bases outside the gene matches. This CDR3 spans 15 amino acids. CDR1 SNHLY and CDR2 FYNNEI come from the germline V gene. CDR3 coding DNA: TGTGCCAGCAGTGAGGGTCTAGCGGGAGCCCATGAGCAGTTCTTC. Translating it yields CASSEGLAGAHEQFF.

This clonotype was detected ten times or more. The V gene is TRBV2, the J gene TRBJ2-6; TRBD1 aligns across 7 bases. After removal of 7 bases from V and 0 bases from J, the junction contained 9 bases not matched to a gene. The CDR3 consists of 17 residues. Germline-derived CDR1 and CDR2 are SNHLY and FYNNEI. The CDR3 nucleotides read TGTGCCAGCACCGAGACAGGGTACGTCTCTGGGGCCAACGTCCTGACTTTC. It is translated as CASTETGYVSGANVLTF.

This clonotype was recorded many times. The chain uses TRBV30 and TRBJ1-1, with TRBD1 matching 7 bases. The V gene end was trimmed by 4 bases and the J gene end by 8 bases; junction bases not matched to a gene: 13. Germline assignment: CDR1 GTSNPN and CDR2 SVGIG (reference sequence). The CDR3 spans 14 residues. Here the CDR3 reads CAWNAGTAVWEAFF. In DNA, the CDR3 is TGTGCCTGGAATGCGGGGACAGCCGTGTGGGAAGCTTTCTTT.

This clonotype was recorded many times. The rearrangement joins TRBV20-1 to TRBJ1-4, with D tentatively TRBD1 (5 bases). Germline V gives CDR1 DFQATT, CDR2 SNEGSKA (reference sequence). V dropped 6 bases and J dropped 4 bases, with 12 bases sitting between them. CDR3 size: 13 residues. CDR3 DNA: TGCAGTGCGAGTGGGACGAATAATGAAAAACTGTTTTTT. This codes for CSASGTNNEKLFF.

This clonotype was detected many times. V usage is TRBV20-1 and J usage is TRBJ1-2; no definite D call. The V and J ends lost 0 bases and 8 bases respectively, with 16 bases between them. This CDR3 comprises 14 residues. The germline CDR1 and CDR2 sequences are DFQATT and SNEGSKA (reference sequence). The CDR3 sequence: CSARDMVSNLGYTF. In DNA, the CDR3 is TGCAGTGCTAGAGACATGGTGTCGAATTTAGGCTACACCTTC.

On this clonotype itself: A clone one base away is much larger, so this may be a read error. The chain employs TRBV10-1 and TRBJ2-7, with TRBD2 matching 14 bases. Germline V gene sequence: CDR1 WNHNN, CDR2 SYGVQD (reference sequence). The CDR3 runs 15 residues. With V trimmed by 4 bases and J by 5 bases, 4 bases remained unmatched. The CDR3 region is CASSVGLAGGHEQYF. Here the CDR3 DNA reads TGCGCCAGCAGTGTCGGACTAGCGGGAGGCCACGAGCAGTACTTC.

This clonotype was observed at least ten times. The chain joins TRBV29-1 to TRBJ2-1; D call uncertain. Between the trimmed V and J ends, which lost 0 bases and 6 bases, there was a span of 6 bases. The CDR3 totals 12 residues. CDR1 and CDR2 (germline): SQVTM, ANQGSEA. CDR3 region: CSVEESSNEQFF. The CDR3 nucleotides read TGCAGCGTTGAAGAGTCGAGCAATGAGCAGTTCTTC.